Listed here are 4 T cell receptor beta chains from one sample, sequenced in a study of blood T cell repertoires in COVID-19. Sequenced by immunoSEQ multiplex PCR; TCRdb stores in-frame clones only, minus some. The sample yields roughly 100,000 clones, roughly 87% seen once. Sequenced: peripheral blood. These receptors were collected from a man aged 50-59 years with acute or convalescent COVID-19.

The J gene is TRBJ2-3, the V gene TRBV5-1, with D unresolved. CDR1 SGHRS and CDR2 YFSETQ come from the germline V gene. V dropped 1 base and J dropped 5 bases, with 5 bases sitting between them. This CDR3 has 12 amino acids. Here the CDR3 DNA reads TGCGCCAGCAGCTTGTCAGGAGATACGCAGTATTTT. Amino acid sequence: CASSLSGDTQYF.

The rearrangement links TRBV11-3 to TRBJ2-7; a possible D gene is TRBD2 (6 bases). The germline V gene has CDR1 SGHNT and CDR2 YENEEA. Trimming left V 6 bases short and J 5 bases short, with 20 bases between. The CDR3 spans 15 residues. CDR3 protein: CASSPSGGFKDEQYF. For the CDR3, the DNA is TGTGCCAGCAGTCCCTCCGGGGGTTTTAAGGACGAGCAGTACTTC.

The chain recombines TRBV9 with TRBJ2-5, with D possibly being TRBD2 (5 bases). V lost 3 bases and J lost 5, with 17 bases in between. Germline CDR1 SGDLS, CDR2 YYNGEE. The CDR3 is made up of 15 amino acids. CDR3 DNA sequence: TGTGCCAGCAGCGCCCGCTGGGTCCCGGGGGAGACCCAGTACTTC. Translation gives CASSARWVPGETQYF.

This chain links TRBV5-1 with TRBJ1-4; D call uncertain. Trimming removed 5 bases from V and 5 bases from J, with 13 bases in between. Germline V lookup: CDR1 SGHRS, CDR2 YFSETQ. This CDR3 has 14 amino acids. The CDR3 here is CASSLRGGNEKLFF. In DNA form, the CDR3 reads TGCGCCAGCAGTCTTCGGGGAGGCAATGAAAAACTGTTTTTT.